Shown below are 22 T cell receptor beta chains from a single sample sequenced in a study of control samples from healthy donors and cancer patients. Produced via immunoSEQ multiplex PCR; TCRdb's table is partial and in-frame only. Of 390,000 or so clones in the sample, around 90% were seen once. Sequencing input: PBMCs. The receptor set was obtained from a man in his forties or fifties with head and neck cancer.

The chain carries TRBV4-3 and TRBJ1-2, with TRBD1 matching over 11 bases. Germline V CDR1 and CDR2: LGHNA, YSLEER. The CDR3 is made up of 20 amino acids. V lost 3 bases to trimming and J lost 4 bases; unmatched junction nucleotides: 19. The DNA of the CDR3 is TGCGCCAGCAGCCACTTCACCCTGGGACAGGGGGACACGCGGGGCTATGGCTACACCTTC. This sequence encodes CASSHFTLGQGDTRGYGYTF.

With respect to this clone: Distinct nucleotide sequences in the sample also encode this CDR3. The gene calls are TRBV19 and TRBJ2-1; D gene unclear. The germline CDR1 and CDR2 sequences are LNHDA and SQIVND (reference sequence). The CDR3 is 13 residues long. The V gene lost 1 base and the J gene lost 1 base, with 2 bases spanning the gap. CDR3 sequence: CASSIGSYNEQFF. CDR3 nucleotide sequence: TGTGCCAGTAGTATAGGGTCCTACAATGAGCAGTTCTTC.

The chain is built from TRBV19 and TRBJ2-5, with 10 bases fitting TRBD1. Germline CDR1 LNHDA, CDR2 SQIVND (reference sequence). This CDR3 comprises 17 residues. Unmatched junction bases numbered 11, after V lost 3 bases and J lost 4 bases. The CDR3 spells CASSISATGGARETQYF. CDR3 DNA: TGTGCCAGTAGTATTTCCGCGACAGGGGGCGCGAGAGAGACCCAGTACTTC.

V is TRBV7-2 and J is TRBJ1-6; 7 nucleotides align to TRBD1. Germline V lookup: CDR1 SGHTA, CDR2 FQGNSA. The CDR3 is 15 amino acids. Trimming cost V 4 bases and J 8 bases; bases outside gene matches: 8. CDR3 bases: TGTGCCAGCAGCTCCTTGACAGGGATGGATTCACCCCTCCACTTT. As protein: CASSSLTGMDSPLHF.

The gene calls are TRBV27 and TRBJ1-1, with TRBD1 identical over 7 bases. The CDR3 loop spans 18 amino acids. J gave up 3 bases and V 8 bases, and 21 bases lay outside the gene matches. Per germline, CDR1 MNHEY and CDR2 SMNVEV (reference sequence). The CDR3 protein is CASSTYDTGVGLDTEAFF. The CDR3, as DNA: TGTGCCAGCTCAACTTACGATACAGGGGTTGGGTTGGACACTGAAGCTTTCTTT.

The chain uses TRBV2 and TRBJ1-3; no clear D. Germline V gene lookup returns CDR1 SNHLY and CDR2 FYNNEI. The CDR3 is 15 residues long. V lost 11 bases, J lost 0 bases, and 17 bases lay in between. The CDR3 sequence: CAGSSQPFSGNTIYF. The CDR3, as DNA: TGTGCCGGATCGTCTCAGCCGTTCTCTGGAAACACCATATATTTT.

This clone was found a few times. The chain recombines TRBV10-2 with TRBJ2-7; D could derive from TRBD1 or TRBD2 (5 bases each). Germline V lookup: CDR1 WSHSY, CDR2 SAAADI. The CDR3 loop spans 15 amino acids. The ends were cut back, 8 bases at V and 0 bases at J, with 17 bases in the middle. The CDR3 DNA reads as TGCGCCAGCCTGGGGGAACTCCATAGCTCCTACGAGCAGTACTTC. This codes for CASLGELHSSYEQYF.

The chain is built from TRBV30 and TRBJ1-4, with 7 bases fitting TRBD1. V lost 2 bases and J lost 0; bases outside the gene matches: 6. This CDR3 spans 16 amino acids. Germline assignment: CDR1 GTSNPN and CDR2 SVGIG (reference sequence). CDR3 bases: TGTGCCTGGAGTCCCGGACAGGCTGCAACTAATGAAAAACTGTTTTTT. Its protein product is CAWSPGQAATNEKLFF.

This sequence joins TRBV10-3 and TRBJ2-7; D is possibly TRBD1 or TRBD2 (5 bases each). Trimming shortened V by 4 bases and J by 3 bases, and 7 bases separated the two germline ends. The CDR3 is 12 residues long. Germline V gives CDR1 ENHRY, CDR2 SYGVKD. The CDR3: CAISGDVYEQYF. The CDR3 nucleotides read TGTGCCATCAGTGGGGACGTCTACGAGCAGTACTTC.

The rearrangement joins TRBV30 to TRBJ2-1; D possibly corresponds to TRBD2 (6 bases). Germline V gives CDR1 GTSNPN, CDR2 SVGIG (reference sequence). The V gene lost 5 bases and the J gene lost 6 bases, with 11 bases spanning the gap. This CDR3 comprises 12 residues. Here the CDR3 DNA reads TGTGCCTGGGGGGTAGCGGTCAATGAGCAGTTCTTC. This gives the protein CAWGVAVNEQFF.

A word on this clone: Other DNA sequences in this sample translate to the same CDR3. This rearrangement joins TRBV12-3 or TRBV12-4 to TRBJ1-5; D not certain. This CDR3 has 13 residues. Trimming pared 2 bases from V and 1 base from J, leaving 3 bases between. CDR3 coding DNA: TGTGCCAGCAGTTTAACGAGCAATCAGCCCCAGCATTTT. Protein sequence: CASSLTSNQPQHF.

This chain uses TRBV27 with TRBJ1-4; D is ambiguous. This CDR3 is 15 amino acids long. The germline V gene has CDR1 MNHEY and CDR2 SMNVEV (reference sequence). V lost 0 bases to trimming and J lost 0 bases, with 5 bases between them. The CDR3 DNA is TGTGCCAGCAGTTTATCGTTCACAACTAATGAAAAACTGTTTTTT. This encodes CASSLSFTTNEKLFF. Full variable domain (outside the CDR3, taken from reference TRBV27 and TRBJ1-4): EAQVTQNPRYLITVTGKKLTVTCSQNMNHEYMSWYRQDPGLGLRQIYYSMNVEVTDKGDVPEGYKVSRKEKRNFPLILESPSPNQTSLYFCASSLSFTTNEKLFFGSGTQLSVL.

This chain connects TRBV14 to TRBJ1-1; D remains unclear. In germline, CDR1 is SGHDN, CDR2 FVKESK. There are 13 residues in the CDR3. Trimming stripped 5 bases from V and 1 base from J, with 8 bases between. The DNA of the CDR3 is TGTGCCAGCAGCTGGGCCGAGAACACTGAAGCTTTCTTT. The encoded protein is CASSWAENTEAFF.

The chain recombines TRBV9 with TRBJ1-4; possibly TRBD1 for D (6 bases). This CDR3 is built from 17 residues. Germline V gene sequence: CDR1 SGDLS, CDR2 YYNGEE. Trimming stripped 4 bases from V and 3 bases from J, with 19 bases between. CDR3: CASSPGQTGGANEKLFF. CDR3 DNA: TGTGCCAGCAGCCCTGGGCAGACAGGAGGGGCTAATGAAAAACTGTTTTTT.

The chain links TRBV5-6 to TRBJ2-7; 10 positions agree with TRBD2. V dropped 0 bases and J dropped 2; count of bases not matched to a gene: 14. This CDR3 is 19 amino acids long. The germline V gene has CDR1 SGHDT and CDR2 YYEEEE. The CDR3 protein is CASSLARTVGLAETYEQYF. The CDR3 DNA is TGTGCCAGCAGCTTGGCCCGCACAGTCGGACTAGCGGAAACCTACGAGCAGTACTTC.

As for this clone: An end of the junction does not agree with germline; a read error may underlie this. The V and J genes are TRBV7-7 and TRBJ2-2; no definite D call. The CDR3 has 16 residues. Germline-derived CDR1 and CDR2 are SSHAT and FNYEAQ (reference sequence). DNA for the CDR3: TGTGCTAGCAGCTCCAGGACGCCGACGGGCACCGGGGAGCTGTTTTTT. Protein: CASSSRTPTGTGELFF.

The chain couples TRBV10-1 to TRBJ2-7; D is perhaps TRBD1 (5 bases). Trimming removed 4 bases at V and 3 bases at J, with 13 bases between. CDR3 size: 14 residues. Germline CDR1 WNHNN, CDR2 SYGVQD (reference sequence). The CDR3 loop reads CASSGIQGGYEQYF. For the CDR3, the DNA is TGCGCCAGCAGTGGGATCCAGGGTGGCTACGAGCAGTACTTC.

V gene TRBV29-1 combines with J gene TRBJ1-2; 12 bases map to TRBD1. The J segment lost 2 bases and the V segment lost 7 bases, leaving 5 bases of the junction unmatched. CDR3 length: 14 residues. Germline assignment: CDR1 SQVTM and CDR2 ANQGSEA. The CDR3 is CSAGTGGGNYGYTF. In nucleotides, the CDR3 is TGCAGCGCTGGGACAGGGGGCGGCAACTATGGCTACACCTTC.

In this sample, this clone turned up once. This chain joins TRBV7-3 and TRBJ1-1, with TRBD1 matching over 8 bases. The ends lost 4 bases at V and 4 bases at J; junction bases unmatched: 2. Germline V gene lookup returns CDR1 SGHTA and CDR2 FQGTGA. The CDR3 covers 13 residues. Here the CDR3 DNA reads TGTGCCAGCAGCTCACAGGGGGGCACTGAAGCTTTCTTT. Translation: CASSSQGGTEAFF.

The chain combines TRBV7-2 with TRBJ1-1, with a tentative D call TRBD1 (6 bases). The V and J ends lost 2 bases and 5 bases respectively, with 9 bases between them. The length of the CDR3 is 13 residues. Per the germline V gene, CDR1 is SGHTA and CDR2 is FQGNSA. CDR3 nucleotides: TGTGCCAGCAGCTTAAGGGGGGGAACTGAAGCTTTCTTT. This codes for CASSLRGGTEAFF.

V and J are TRBV10-2 and TRBJ2-3; D unclear. V dropped 7 bases and J dropped 12 bases, with 14 bases sitting between them. The CDR3 has 11 residues. CDR1 WSHSY and CDR2 SAAADI come from the germline V gene. CDR3 sequence: CASTGVGDQYF. CDR3 DNA: TGCGCCAGCACCGGAGTAGGTGATCAGTATTTT.

V gene TRBV6-5 combines with J gene TRBJ1-2; 10 bases agree with TRBD1. Trimming cost V 2 bases and J 7 bases; bases outside gene matches: 10. The CDR3 consists of 16 residues. The germline V gene has CDR1 MNHEY and CDR2 SVGAGI. The CDR3 here is CASSYGGMTGGLGYTF. The CDR3 DNA sequence: TGTGCCAGCAGTTACGGTGGTATGACAGGGGGCCTTGGCTACACCTTC.